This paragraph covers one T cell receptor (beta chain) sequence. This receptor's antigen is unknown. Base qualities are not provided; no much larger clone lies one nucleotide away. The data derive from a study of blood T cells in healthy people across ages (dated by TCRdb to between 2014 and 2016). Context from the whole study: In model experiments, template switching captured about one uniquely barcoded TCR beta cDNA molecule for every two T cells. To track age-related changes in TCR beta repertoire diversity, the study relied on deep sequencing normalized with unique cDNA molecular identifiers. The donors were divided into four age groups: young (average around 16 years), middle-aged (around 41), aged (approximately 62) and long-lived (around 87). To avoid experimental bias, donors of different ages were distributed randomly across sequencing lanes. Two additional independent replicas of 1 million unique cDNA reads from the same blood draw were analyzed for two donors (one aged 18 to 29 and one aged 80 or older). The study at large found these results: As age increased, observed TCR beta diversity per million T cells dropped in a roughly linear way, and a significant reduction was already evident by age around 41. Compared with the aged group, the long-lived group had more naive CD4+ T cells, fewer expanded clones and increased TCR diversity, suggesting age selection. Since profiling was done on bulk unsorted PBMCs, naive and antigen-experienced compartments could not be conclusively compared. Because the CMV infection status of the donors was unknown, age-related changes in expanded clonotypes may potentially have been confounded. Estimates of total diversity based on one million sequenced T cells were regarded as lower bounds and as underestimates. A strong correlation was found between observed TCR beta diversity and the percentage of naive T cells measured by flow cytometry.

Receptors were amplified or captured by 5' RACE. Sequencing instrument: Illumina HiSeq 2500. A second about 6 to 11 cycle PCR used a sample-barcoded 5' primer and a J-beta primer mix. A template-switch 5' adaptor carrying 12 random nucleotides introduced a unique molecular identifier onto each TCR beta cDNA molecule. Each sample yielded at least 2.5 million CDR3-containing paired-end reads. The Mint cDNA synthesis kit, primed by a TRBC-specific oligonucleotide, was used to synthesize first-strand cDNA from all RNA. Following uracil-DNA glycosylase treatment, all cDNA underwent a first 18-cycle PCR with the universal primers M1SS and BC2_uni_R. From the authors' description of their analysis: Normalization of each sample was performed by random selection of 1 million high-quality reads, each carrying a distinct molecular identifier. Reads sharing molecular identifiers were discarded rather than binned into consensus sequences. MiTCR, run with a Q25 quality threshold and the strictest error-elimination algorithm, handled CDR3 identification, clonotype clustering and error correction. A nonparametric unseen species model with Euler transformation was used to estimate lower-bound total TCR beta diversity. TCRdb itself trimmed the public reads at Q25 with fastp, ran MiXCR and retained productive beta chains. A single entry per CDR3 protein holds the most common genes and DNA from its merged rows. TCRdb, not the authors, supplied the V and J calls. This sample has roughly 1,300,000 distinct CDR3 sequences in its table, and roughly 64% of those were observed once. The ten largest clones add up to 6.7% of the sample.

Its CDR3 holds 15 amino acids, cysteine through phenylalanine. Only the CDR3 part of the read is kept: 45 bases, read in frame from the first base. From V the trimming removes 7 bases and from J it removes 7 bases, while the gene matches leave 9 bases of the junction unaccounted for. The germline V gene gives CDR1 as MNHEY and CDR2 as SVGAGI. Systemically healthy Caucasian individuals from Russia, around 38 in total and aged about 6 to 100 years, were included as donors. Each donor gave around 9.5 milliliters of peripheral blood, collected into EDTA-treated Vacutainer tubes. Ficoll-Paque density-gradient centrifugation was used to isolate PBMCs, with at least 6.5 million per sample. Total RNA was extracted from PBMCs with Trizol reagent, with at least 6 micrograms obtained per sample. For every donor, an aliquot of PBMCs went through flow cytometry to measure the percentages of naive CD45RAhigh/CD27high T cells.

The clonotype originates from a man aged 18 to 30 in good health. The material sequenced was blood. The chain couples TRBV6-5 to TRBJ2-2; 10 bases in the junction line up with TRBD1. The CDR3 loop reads CASNPGQGVVGELFF. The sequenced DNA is TGTGCCAGCAACCCCGGACAGGGGGTGGTCGGGGAGCTGTTTTTT.